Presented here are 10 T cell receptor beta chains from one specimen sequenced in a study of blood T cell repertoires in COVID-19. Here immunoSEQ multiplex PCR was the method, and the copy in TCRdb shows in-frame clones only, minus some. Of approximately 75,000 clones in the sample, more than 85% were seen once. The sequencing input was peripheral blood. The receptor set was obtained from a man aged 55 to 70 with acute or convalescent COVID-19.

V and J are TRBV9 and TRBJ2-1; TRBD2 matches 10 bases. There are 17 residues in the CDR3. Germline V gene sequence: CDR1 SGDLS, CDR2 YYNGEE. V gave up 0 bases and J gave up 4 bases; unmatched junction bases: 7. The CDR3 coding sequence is TGTGCCAGCAGCGTAGTAGCGGGAGGCGGTACATACAATGAGCAGTTCTTC. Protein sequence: CASSVVAGGGTYNEQFF.

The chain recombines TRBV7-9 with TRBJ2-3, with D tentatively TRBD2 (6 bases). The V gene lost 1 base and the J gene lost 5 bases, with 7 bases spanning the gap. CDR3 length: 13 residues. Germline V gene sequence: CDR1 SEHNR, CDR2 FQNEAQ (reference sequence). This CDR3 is CASSLVGGDTQYF. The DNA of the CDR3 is TGTGCCAGCAGCTTAGTGGGGGGAGATACGCAGTATTTT.

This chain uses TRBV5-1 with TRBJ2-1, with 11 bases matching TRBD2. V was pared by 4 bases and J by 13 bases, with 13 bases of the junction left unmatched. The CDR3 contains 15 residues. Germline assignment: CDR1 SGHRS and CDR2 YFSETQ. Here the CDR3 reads CASSPGGTSGGNQFF. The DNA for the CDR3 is TGCGCCAGCAGCCCAGGGGGAACTAGCGGGGGAAATCAGTTCTTC.

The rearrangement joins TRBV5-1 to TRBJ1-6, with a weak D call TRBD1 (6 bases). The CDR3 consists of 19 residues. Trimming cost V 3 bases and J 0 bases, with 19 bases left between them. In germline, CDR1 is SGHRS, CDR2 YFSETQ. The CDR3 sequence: CASSSRGSGPSSYNSPLHF. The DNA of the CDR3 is TGCGCCAGCAGCTCCAGGGGATCCGGACCGAGCTCCTATAATTCACCCCTCCACTTT.

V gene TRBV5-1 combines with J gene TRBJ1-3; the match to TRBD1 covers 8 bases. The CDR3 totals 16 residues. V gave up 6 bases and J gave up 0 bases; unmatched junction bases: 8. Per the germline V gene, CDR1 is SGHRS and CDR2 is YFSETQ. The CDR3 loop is CASKTTGENSGNTIYF. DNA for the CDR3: TGCGCCAGCAAAACGACAGGGGAAAACTCTGGAAACACCATATATTTT.

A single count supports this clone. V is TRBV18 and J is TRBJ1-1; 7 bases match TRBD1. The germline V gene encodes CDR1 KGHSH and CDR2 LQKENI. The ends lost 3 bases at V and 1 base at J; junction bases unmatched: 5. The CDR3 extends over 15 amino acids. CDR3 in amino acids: CASSPPGGPNTEAFF. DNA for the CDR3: TGTGCCAGCTCACCTCCAGGGGGTCCGAACACTGAAGCTTTCTTT.

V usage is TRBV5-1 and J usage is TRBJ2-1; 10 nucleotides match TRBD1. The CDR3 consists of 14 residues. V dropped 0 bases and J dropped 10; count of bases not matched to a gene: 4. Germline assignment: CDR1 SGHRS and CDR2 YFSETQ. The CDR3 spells CASSLGDRGPEQFF. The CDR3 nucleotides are TGCGCCAGCAGCTTGGGGGACAGGGGCCCCGAGCAGTTCTTC.

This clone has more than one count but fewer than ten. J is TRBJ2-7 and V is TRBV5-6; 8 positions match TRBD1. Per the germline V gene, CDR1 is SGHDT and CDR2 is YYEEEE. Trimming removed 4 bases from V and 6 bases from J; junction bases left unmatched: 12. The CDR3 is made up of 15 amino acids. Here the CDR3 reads CASSEQDRVQGEQYF. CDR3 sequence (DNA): TGTGCCAGCAGCGAACAGGACAGGGTACAAGGCGAGCAGTACTTC. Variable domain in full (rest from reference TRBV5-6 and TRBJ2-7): DAGVTQSPTHLIKTRGQQVTLRCSPKSGHDTVSWYQQALGQGPQFIFQYYEEEERQRGNFPDRFSGHQFPNYSSELNVNALLLGDSALYLCASSEQDRVQGEQYFGPGTRLTVT.

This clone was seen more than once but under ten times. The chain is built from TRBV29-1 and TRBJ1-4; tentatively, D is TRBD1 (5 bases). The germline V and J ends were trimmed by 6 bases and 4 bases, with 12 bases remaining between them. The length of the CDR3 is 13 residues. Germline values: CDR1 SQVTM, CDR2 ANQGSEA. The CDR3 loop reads CSVLGHDNEKLFF. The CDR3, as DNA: TGCAGCGTGCTAGGACACGATAATGAAAAACTGTTTTTT.

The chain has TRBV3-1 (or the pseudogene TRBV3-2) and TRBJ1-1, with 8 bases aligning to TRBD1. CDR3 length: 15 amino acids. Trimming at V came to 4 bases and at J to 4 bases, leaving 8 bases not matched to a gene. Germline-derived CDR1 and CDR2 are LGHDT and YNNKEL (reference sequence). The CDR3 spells CASSPDRGVGTEAFF. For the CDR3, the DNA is TGTGCCAGCAGCCCAGACAGGGGTGTTGGCACTGAAGCTTTCTTT.